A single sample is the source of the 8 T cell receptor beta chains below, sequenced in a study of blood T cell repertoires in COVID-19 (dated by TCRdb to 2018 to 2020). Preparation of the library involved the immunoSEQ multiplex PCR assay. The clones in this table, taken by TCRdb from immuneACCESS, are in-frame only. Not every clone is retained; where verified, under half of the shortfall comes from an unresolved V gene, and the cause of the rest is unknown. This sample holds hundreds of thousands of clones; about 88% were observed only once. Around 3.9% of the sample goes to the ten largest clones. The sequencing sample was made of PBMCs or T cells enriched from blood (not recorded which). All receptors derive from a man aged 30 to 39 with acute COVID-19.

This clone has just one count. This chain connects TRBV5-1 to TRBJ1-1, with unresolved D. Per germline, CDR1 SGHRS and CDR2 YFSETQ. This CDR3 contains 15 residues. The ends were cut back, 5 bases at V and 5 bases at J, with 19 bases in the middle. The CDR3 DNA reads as TGCGCCAGCAGGCCGGACGGCCTCCGGGGAACTGAAGCTTTCTTT. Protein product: CASRPDGLRGTEAFF.

The chain's CDR3 is CASSSLSGVGTEAFF. The DNA of the CDR3 is TGTGCCAGCAGTTCCCTATCGGGGGTGGGGACTGAAGCTTTCTTT. This chain uses TRBV28 with TRBJ1-1; D might be TRBD1 (5 bases). The germline V gene has CDR1 MDHEN and CDR2 SYDVKM. V lost 4 bases and J lost 5, with 17 bases in between. CDR3 length equals 15 residues.

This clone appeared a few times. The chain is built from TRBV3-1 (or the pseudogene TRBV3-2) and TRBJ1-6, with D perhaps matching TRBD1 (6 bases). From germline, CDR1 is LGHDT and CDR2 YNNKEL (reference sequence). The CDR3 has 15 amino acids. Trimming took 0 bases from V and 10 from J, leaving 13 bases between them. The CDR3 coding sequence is TGTGCCAGCAGCCAAGATCTTACAGGGAGCTCACCCCTCCACTTT. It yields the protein CASSQDLTGSSPLHF.

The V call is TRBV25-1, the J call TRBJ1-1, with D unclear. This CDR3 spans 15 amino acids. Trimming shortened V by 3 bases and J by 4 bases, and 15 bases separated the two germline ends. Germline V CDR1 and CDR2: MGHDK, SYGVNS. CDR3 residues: CASSDDRRGSTEAFF. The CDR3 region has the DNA TGTGCCAGCAGTGATGACCGGCGAGGGAGCACTGAAGCTTTCTTT. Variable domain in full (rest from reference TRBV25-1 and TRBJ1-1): EADIYQTPRYLVIGTGKKITLECSQTMGHDKMYWYQQDPGMELHLIHYSYGVNSTEKGDLSSESTVSRIRTEHFPLTLESARPSHTSQYLCASSDDRRGSTEAFFGQGTRLTVV.

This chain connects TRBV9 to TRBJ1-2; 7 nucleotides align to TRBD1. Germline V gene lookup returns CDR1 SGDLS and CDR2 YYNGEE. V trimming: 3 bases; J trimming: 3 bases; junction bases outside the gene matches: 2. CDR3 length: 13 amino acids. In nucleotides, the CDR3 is TGTGCCAGCAGCGCCGACAGGGACTATGGCTACACCTTC. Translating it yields CASSADRDYGYTF.

The CDR3 protein is CASNTGPNTEAFF. DNA for the CDR3: TGTGCCAGCAATACAGGGCCTAACACTGAAGCTTTCTTT. The V and J genes are TRBV25-1 and TRBJ1-1; a possible D gene is TRBD1 (6 bases). The V end lost 7 bases, the J end lost 2 bases, and 11 bases lay between the germline ends. The CDR3 runs 13 residues. Per germline, CDR1 MGHDK and CDR2 SYGVNS.

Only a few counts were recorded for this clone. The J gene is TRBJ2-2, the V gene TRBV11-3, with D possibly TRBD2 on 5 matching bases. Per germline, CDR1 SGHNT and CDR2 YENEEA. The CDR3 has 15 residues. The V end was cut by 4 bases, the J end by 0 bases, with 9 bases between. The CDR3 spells CASSYDGTNTGELFF. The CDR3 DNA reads TGTGCCAGCAGCTATGACGGGACGAACACCGGGGAGCTGTTTTTT. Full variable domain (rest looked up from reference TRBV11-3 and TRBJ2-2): EAGVVQSPRYKIIEKKQPVAFWCNPISGHNTLYWYLQNLGQGPELLIRYENEEAVDDSQLPKDRFSAERLKGVDSTLKIQPAELGDSAVYLCASSYDGTNTGELFFGEGSRLTVL.

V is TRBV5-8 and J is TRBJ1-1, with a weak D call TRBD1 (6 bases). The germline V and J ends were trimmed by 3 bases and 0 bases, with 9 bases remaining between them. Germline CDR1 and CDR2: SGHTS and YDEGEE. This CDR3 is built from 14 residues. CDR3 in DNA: TGTGCCAGCAGCTGGGGGCGGATGAACACTGAAGCTTTCTTT. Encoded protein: CASSWGRMNTEAFF.